This T cell receptor beta chain emerged from a study of T cell responses to AZD1222 COVID-19 vaccine. Study findings and constraints: Following two doses of AZD1222, Spike-specific TCR breadth and depth rose.

CDR3 length equals 14 residues. The ends were cut back, 0 bases at V and 4 bases at J, with 8 bases in the middle. CDR1 and CDR2 from the germline V gene are SGHRS and YFSETQ. The table came from immunoSEQ multiplex PCR; TCRdb's copy has only in-frame clones and leaves some out. This sample has approximately 130,000 clones, with about nine tenths found just once. Points on this clone: Antigen specificity is unknown.

This TCR was sampled from an adult in good health. Here the sequenced sample was peripheral blood, taken on day 0 of AZD1222 vaccination. J is TRBJ2-1 and V is TRBV5-1; no definite D call. CDR3 sequence: CASSLVGLYNEQFF. CDR3 DNA: TGCGCCAGCAGCTTGGTAGGGTTGTACAATGAGCAGTTCTTC.